This record looks at one TCR beta chain sequence and its context. Its recognized antigen is unknown. Base qualities are missing; no much larger clone stands one base away. This sample was taken from a study of T cells in localized non-small cell lung cancer (dated by TCRdb to between 2020 and 2021). Looking at the study overall: T cell repertoires of approximately 250 early-stage NSCLC patients were analyzed, with tumors being compared against uninvolved tumor-adjacent lungs. The cohort comprised a few hundred treatment-naïve NSCLC patients with resected, localized lung tumors. A mean age of around 66 years was recorded for the NSCLC patients, of whom more than 120 were male and around 100 were female.

Overall results and qualifications from the work: The highest T cell clonality was observed in uninvolved tumor-adjacent lung, where clonality exceeded that of tumor, suggesting that antigenic responses were more focused in uninvolved tumor-adjacent lung. Higher blood T cell density associated with longer overall survival, while higher adjacent-lung clonality associated with shorter survival. Because multi-region tumor sequencing was not done, intratumor heterogeneity could not be ruled out. Because of the exploratory design, TCR variables were selected using unadjusted p-values without false-discovery rate correction. A median of roughly 56 of the top 100 tumor clones were detected in paired uninvolved adjacent lung, and about 29 of these tumor clones were also found among the top 100 clones of the paired uninvolved adjacent lung.

TCR beta CDR3 regions were sequenced from DNA using the immunoSEQ Assay. On the authors' methods: To compute T cell density, TCR beta template counts were normalized to usable DNA, which was estimated by amplifying housekeeping genes. The preseqR package was used to estimate richness by extrapolating to 400,000 templates for PBMC samples and to 120,000 templates for tissue samples. Clonality was taken to be one minus Pielou's evenness. Tissue-enriched TCRs were identified through differential abundance testing performed on productive amino-acid clonotypes, with a minimum total count of 5 and an alpha of 0.1. Repertoire overlap between compartments was quantified with the Jaccard Index and Morisita Overlap Index. GLIPH clustered TCR beta CDR3s with public tetramer-defined viral CDR3s; viral motifs required at least three viral sequences plus V-gene enrichment. TCRdb took over this immuneACCESS table, retaining in-frame rearrangements with V and J assigned. Such tables are incomplete; in checked studies, under half of the missing clones stem from an unresolved V gene, and the remainder is unexplained. V and J calls and clone size are given by that table; D and trimming were obtained from the DNA. Across this sample there are 45,000 or so clones, with 91% seen only once. Of the sample, about 10% is held by the ten largest clones.

At diagnosis, tumor, uninvolved tumor-adjacent lung and peripheral blood were collected and then preserved as a mix of FFPE and fresh-frozen material. For TCR repertoire profiling, blood samples were analyzed in the form of peripheral blood mononuclear cells. Including the terminal cysteine and phenylalanine, the CDR3 comprises 14 residues. Only the CDR3 part of the read is kept: 42 bases, read in frame from the first base. At the junction V is shortened by 5 bases and J by 6 bases, with 17 bases in between. The germline V gene (reference sequence) provides CDR1 MNHEY and CDR2 SMNVEV. This chain joins TRBV27 to TRBJ2-7, with TRBD1 perhaps the D gene, on 6 matching bases. The sequencing used PBMCs, collected before any cancer treatment. This receptor was identified in a woman aged 35 to 70 with stage II lung adenocarcinoma. The nucleotide sequence is TGTGCCAGCAGTCACGTACAGGGTTTCGGCGAGCAGTACTTC. Its protein is CASSHVQGFGEQYF.